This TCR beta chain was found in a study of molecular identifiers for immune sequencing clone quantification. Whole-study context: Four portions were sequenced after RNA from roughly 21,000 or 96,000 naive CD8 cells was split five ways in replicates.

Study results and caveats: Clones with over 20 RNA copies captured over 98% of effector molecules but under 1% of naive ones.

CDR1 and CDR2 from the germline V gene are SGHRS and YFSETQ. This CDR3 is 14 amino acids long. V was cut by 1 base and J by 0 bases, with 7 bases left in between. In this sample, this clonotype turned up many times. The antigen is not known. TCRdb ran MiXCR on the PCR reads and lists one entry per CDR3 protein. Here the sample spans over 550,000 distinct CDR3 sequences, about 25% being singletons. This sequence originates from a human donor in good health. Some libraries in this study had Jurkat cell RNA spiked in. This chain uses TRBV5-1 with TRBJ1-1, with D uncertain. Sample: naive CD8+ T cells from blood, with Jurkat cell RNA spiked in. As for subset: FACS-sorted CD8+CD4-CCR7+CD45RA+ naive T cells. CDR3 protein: CASSLQSMNTEAFF. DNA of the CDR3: TGCGCCAGCAGCTTGCAGTCCATGAACACTGAAGCTTTCTTT.